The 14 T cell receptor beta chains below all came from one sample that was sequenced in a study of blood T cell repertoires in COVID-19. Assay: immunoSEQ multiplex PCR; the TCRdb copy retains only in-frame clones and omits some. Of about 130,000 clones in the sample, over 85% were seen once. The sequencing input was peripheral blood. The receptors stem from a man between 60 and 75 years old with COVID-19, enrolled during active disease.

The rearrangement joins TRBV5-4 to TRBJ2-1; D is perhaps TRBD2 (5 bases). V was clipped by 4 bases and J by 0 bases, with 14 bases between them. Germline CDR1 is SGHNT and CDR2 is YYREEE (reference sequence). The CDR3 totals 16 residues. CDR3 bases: TGTGCCAGCAGCGAAGGTAGCGCTAGCTCCTACAATGAGCAGTTCTTC. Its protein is CASSEGSASSYNEQFF.

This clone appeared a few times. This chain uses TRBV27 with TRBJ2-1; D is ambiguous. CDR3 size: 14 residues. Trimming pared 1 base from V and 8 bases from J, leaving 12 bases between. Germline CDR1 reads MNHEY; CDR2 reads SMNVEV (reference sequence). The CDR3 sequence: CASSLFPGVDEQFF. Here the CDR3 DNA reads TGTGCCAGCAGTTTATTCCCAGGCGTGGATGAGCAGTTCTTC.

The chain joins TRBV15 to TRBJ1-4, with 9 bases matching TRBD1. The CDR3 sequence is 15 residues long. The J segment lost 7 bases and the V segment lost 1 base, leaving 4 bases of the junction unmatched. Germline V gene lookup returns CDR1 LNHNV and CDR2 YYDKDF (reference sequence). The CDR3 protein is CATSRAGTGFEKLFF. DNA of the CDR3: TGTGCCACCAGCAGAGCCGGGACAGGGTTTGAAAAACTGTTTTTT.

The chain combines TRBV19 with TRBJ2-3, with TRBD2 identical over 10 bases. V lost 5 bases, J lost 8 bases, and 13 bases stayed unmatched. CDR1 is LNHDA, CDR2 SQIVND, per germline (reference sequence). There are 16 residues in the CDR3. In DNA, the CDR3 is TGTGCCAGTAGTCCCCCCGGGACTAGCGATCGGGGTACGCAGTATTTT. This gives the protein CASSPPGTSDRGTQYF.

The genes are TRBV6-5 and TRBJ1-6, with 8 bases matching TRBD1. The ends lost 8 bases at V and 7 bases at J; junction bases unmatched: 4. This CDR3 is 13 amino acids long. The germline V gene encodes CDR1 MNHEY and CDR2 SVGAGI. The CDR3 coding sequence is TGTGCCAGCCTCAGGGGGCAAAATTCACCCCTCCACTTT. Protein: CASLRGQNSPLHF.

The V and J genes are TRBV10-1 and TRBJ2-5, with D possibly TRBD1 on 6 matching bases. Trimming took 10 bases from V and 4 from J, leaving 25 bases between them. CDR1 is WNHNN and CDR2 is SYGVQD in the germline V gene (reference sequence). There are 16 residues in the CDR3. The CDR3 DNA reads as TGCGCCATCGGCGGGTGGGACCTAGCAGGGGTAGAGACCCAGTACTTC. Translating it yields CAIGGWDLAGVETQYF.

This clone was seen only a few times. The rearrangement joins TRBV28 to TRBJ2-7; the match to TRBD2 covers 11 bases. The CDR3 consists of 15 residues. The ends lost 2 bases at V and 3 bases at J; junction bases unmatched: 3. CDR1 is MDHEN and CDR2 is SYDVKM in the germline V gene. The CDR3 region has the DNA TGTGCCAGCAGTTTAGCGACTAGCGGGATCTACGAGCAGTACTTC. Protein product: CASSLATSGIYEQYF.

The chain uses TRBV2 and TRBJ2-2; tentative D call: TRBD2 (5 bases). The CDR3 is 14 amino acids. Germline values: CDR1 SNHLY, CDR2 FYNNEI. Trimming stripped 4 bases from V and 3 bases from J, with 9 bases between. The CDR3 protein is CASSVGRDTGELFF. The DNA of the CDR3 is TGTGCCAGCAGTGTAGGGAGAGACACCGGGGAGCTGTTTTTT.

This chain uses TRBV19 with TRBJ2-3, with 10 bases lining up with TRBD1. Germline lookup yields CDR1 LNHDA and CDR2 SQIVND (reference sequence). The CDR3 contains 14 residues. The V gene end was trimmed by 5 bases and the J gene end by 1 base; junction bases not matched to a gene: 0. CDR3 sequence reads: CASSGTGGTDTQYF. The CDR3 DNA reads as TGTGCCAGTAGTGGGACAGGGGGCACAGATACGCAGTATTTT.

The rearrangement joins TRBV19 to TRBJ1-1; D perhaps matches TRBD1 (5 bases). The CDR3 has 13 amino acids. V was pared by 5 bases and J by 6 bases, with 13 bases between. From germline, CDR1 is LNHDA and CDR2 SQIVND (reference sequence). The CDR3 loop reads CASSGRGSSEAFF. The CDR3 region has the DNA TGTGCCAGTAGTGGTAGGGGCTCTTCTGAAGCTTTCTTT.

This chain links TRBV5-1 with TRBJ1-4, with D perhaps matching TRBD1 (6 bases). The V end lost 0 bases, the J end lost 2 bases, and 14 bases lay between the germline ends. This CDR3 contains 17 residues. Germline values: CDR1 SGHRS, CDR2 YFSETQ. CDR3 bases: TGCGCCAGCAGCTTGGAGACAGGCTTCTCGACTAATGAAAAACTGTTTTTT. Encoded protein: CASSLETGFSTNEKLFF.

In DNA form, the CDR3 reads TGTGCCAGCAGCTTATCAGGGGTTAACACTGAAGCTTTCTTT. Amino acids: CASSLSGVNTEAFF. This sequence joins TRBV11-3 and TRBJ1-1, with D perhaps matching TRBD1 (6 bases). This CDR3 has 14 amino acids. V was shortened by 2 bases and J by 2 bases, with 9 bases between the two germline ends. In germline, CDR1 is SGHNT, CDR2 YENEEA.

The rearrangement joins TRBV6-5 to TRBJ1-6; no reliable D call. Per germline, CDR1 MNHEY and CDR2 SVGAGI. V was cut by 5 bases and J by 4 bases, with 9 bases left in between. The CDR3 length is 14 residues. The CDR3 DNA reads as TGTGCCAGCAGTCTCTTTCCTTATAATTCACCCCTCCACTTT. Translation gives CASSLFPYNSPLHF.

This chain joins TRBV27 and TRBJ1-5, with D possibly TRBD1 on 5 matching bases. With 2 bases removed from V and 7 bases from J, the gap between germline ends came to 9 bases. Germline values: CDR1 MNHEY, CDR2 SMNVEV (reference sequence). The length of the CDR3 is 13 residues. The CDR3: CASSLGARQPQHF. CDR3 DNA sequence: TGTGCCAGCAGTTTAGGGGCGAGACAGCCCCAGCATTTT.